These T cell receptor beta chains were read from a single sample in a study of identifying expanded T cells in peripheral blood. Here immunoSEQ multiplex PCR was the method, and the copy in TCRdb shows in-frame clones only, minus some. The sample records 80,000 or so clones, around four fifths being singletons. The material sequenced was blood. Receptor source: a person aged 18 to 70 in good health. Each CDR3 is given with its conserved first and last residue. Each record gives: V gene, J gene, clone size, D gene, CDR3 protein, CDR3 DNA. The D gene is left open where the match is weak. Size tells how often a clone was seen (once, few, many) or the class of an expanded clone, and some rows leave it out.

>TRBV6-6|TRBJ1-1|.|TRBD1
CASTPGTANTEAFF
TGTGCCAGCACCCCCGGGACAGCCAACACTGAAGCTTTCTTT
>TRBV6-4|TRBJ1-5|.|.
CASSFDSNQPQHF
TGTGCCAGCAGTTTTGATAGCAATCAGCCCCAGCATTTT
>TRBV28|TRBJ1-5|.|.
CAIMSGAGGSNQPQHF
TGTGCCATTATGAGCGGAGCGGGAGGCAGCAATCAGCCCCAGCATTTT
>TRBV9|TRBJ1-5|.|.
CASNRDGNQPQHF
TGTGCCAGCAACCGGGACGGTAATCAGCCCCAGCATTTT
>TRBV9|TRBJ2-2|.|TRBD1
CASSDPGQGAGTGELFF
TGTGCCAGCAGCGACCCGGGACAGGGGGCTGGTACCGGGGAGCTGTTTTTT
>TRBV15|TRBJ2-7|.|.
CATSSSDRYEQYF
TGTGCCACCAGTTCTAGTGACCGATACGAGCAGTACTTC
>TRBV27|TRBJ2-7|.|TRBD1
CASSLSQWDSYYEQYF
TGTGCCAGCAGTTTATCCCAATGGGACAGTTACTACGAGCAGTACTTC
>TRBV28|TRBJ1-4|.|.
CASSLSRGTREKLFF
TGTGCCAGCAGTTTAAGTCGGGGTACGAGAGAAAAACTGTTTTTT
>TRBV19|TRBJ2-1|.|TRBD2
CASAPGLADYNEQFF
TGTGCCAGTGCTCCGGGACTAGCGGATTACAATGAGCAGTTCTTC
>TRBV5-4|TRBJ2-4|few|TRBD1
CASSIQGTKNIQYF
TGTGCCAGCAGTATACAGGGGACCAAAAACATTCAGTACTTC
>TRBV4-1|TRBJ2-3|.|TRBD1
CASSSRQGSTDTQYF
TGCGCCAGCAGCTCACGACAGGGAAGCACAGATACGCAGTATTTT
>TRBV28|TRBJ2-7|.|TRBD1
CASSLDGTGVPYEQYF
TGTGCCAGCAGTCTGGATGGGACAGGGGTCCCCTACGAGCAGTACTTC
>TRBV5-1|TRBJ2-7|.|.
CASSLEGNYEQYF
TGCGCCAGCAGCTTGGAGGGGAATTACGAGCAGTACTTC
>TRBV7-2|TRBJ2-7|.|TRBD1
CASSQTGTGTHYEQYF
TGTGCCAGCAGCCAGACCGGGACAGGGACCCACTACGAGCAGTACTTC
>TRBV19|TRBJ1-1|.|TRBD1
CASSIDRGLTEAFF
TGTGCCAGTAGTATCGACAGGGGGCTTACTGAAGCTTTCTTT
>TRBV7-8|TRBJ2-1|.|TRBD1
CASSLQGAYNEQFF
TGTGCCAGCAGCTTACAGGGGGCTTACAATGAGCAGTTCTTC
>TRBV10-3|TRBJ2-1|.|TRBD2
CAISPGPLAGGRNEQFF
TGTGCCATCAGTCCAGGACCCCTAGCGGGAGGGCGAAATGAGCAGTTCTTC
>TRBV5-1|TRBJ2-3|.|.
CASSLERPSTDTQYF
TGCGCCAGCAGCTTGGAGCGGCCTAGCACAGATACGCAGTATTTT
>TRBV14|TRBJ2-7|once|.
CASSQALSYEQYF
TGTGCCAGCAGCCAAGCCCTCTCCTACGAGCAGTACTTC
>TRBV5-1|TRBJ2-6|.|.
CASRGYSGANVLTF
TGCGCCAGCAGAGGGTACTCTGGGGCCAACGTCCTGACTTTC
>TRBV5-1|TRBJ2-7|.|.
CASWGVYGDEQYF
TGCGCCAGCTGGGGGGTTTATGGTGACGAGCAGTACTTC
>TRBV7-2|TRBJ2-1|few|TRBD2
CASSSTGLAGGEQFF
TGTGCCAGCAGCTCCACGGGGCTAGCGGGAGGGGAGCAGTTCTTC
>TRBV19|TRBJ2-7|.|TRBD1
CASSSGTGAYEQYF
TGTGCCAGTAGTTCTGGGACAGGGGCCTACGAGCAGTACTTC
>TRBV7-9|TRBJ1-2|few|.
CASSLRARQGDGYTF
TGTGCCAGCAGCTTAAGAGCGAGGCAGGGCGATGGCTACACCTTC
>TRBV28|TRBJ2-3|.|.
CASRGAGKGTADTQYF
TGTGCCAGCAGGGGCGCAGGAAAGGGAACGGCAGATACGCAGTATTTT
>TRBV6-5|TRBJ2-3|.|TRBD1
CASSYSGTGGEDTQYF
TGTGCCAGCAGTTACTCGGGGACAGGGGGGGAAGATACGCAGTATTTT
>TRBV7-6|TRBJ2-3|once|TRBD2
CASSSQTSGGYDTQYF
TGTGCCAGCAGCTCCCAGACTAGCGGGGGGTACGATACGCAGTATTTT
>TRBV19|TRBJ2-3|.|.
CASSITRTASTDTQYF
TGTGCCAGTAGTATTACCCGGACGGCTAGCACAGATACGCAGTATTTT
>TRBV28|TRBJ2-7|.|TRBD2
CASSPTPGEGHEQYF
TGTGCCAGCAGTCCTACGCCTGGGGAGGGCCACGAGCAGTACTTC
>TRBV7-8|TRBJ2-7|.|.
CASSLETGVTYEQYF
TGTGCCAGCAGCTTAGAGACGGGGGTGACCTACGAGCAGTACTTC
>TRBV7-8|TRBJ2-1|.|.
CASSLEGAGPSYNEQFF
TGTGCCAGCAGCTTAGAAGGAGCGGGCCCCTCCTACAATGAGCAGTTCTTC
>TRBV7-9|TRBJ1-3|.|TRBD1
CASSRRQGGNTIYF
TGTGCCAGCAGCCGAAGACAGGGAGGAAACACCATATATTTT
>TRBV7-2|TRBJ2-5|few|TRBD1
CASSSSGQMYQETQYF
TGTGCCAGCAGCTCATCGGGACAGATGTACCAAGAGACCCAGTACTTC
>TRBV4-3|TRBJ2-2|once|.
CASSQVGTGELFF
TGCGCCAGCAGCCAAGTCGGGACCGGGGAGCTGTTTTTT
>TRBV6-5|TRBJ2-7|.|TRBD2
CASSRLAGGDYEQYF
TGTGCCAGCAGCCGACTAGCGGGAGGCGACTACGAGCAGTACTTC